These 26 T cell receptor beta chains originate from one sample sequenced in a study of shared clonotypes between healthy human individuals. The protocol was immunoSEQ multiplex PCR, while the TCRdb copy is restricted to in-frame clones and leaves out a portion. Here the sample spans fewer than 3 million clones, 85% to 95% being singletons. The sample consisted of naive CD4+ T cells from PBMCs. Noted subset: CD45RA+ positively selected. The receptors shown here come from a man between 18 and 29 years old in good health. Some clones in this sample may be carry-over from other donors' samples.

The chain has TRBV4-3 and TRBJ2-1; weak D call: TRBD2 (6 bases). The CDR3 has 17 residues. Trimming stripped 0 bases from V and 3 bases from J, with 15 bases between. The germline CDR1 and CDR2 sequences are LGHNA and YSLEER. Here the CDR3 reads CASSQEGRHFGYNEQFF. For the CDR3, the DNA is TGCGCCAGCAGCCAAGAGGGGAGGCATTTCGGCTACAATGAGCAGTTCTTC.

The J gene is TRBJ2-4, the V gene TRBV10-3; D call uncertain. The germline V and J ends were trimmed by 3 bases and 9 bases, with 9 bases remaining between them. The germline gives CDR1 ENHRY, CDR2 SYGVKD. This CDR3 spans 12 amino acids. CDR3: CAISDRLGIQYF. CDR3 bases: TGTGCCATCAGTGACCGTCTGGGCATTCAGTACTTC.

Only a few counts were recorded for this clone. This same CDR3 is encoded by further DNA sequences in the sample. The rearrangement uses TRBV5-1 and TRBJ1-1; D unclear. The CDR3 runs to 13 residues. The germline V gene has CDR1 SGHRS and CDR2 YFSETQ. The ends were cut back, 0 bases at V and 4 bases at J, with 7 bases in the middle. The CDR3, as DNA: TGCGCCAGCAGCTTGGTTCGGGGCACTGAAGCTTTCTTT. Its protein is CASSLVRGTEAFF.

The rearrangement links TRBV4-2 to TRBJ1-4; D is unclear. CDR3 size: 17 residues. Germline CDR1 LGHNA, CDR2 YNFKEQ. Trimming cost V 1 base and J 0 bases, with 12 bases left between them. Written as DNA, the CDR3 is TGTGCCAGCAGCCAAGGGAACCCACCAGCAACTAATGAAAAACTGTTTTTT. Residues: CASSQGNPPATNEKLFF.

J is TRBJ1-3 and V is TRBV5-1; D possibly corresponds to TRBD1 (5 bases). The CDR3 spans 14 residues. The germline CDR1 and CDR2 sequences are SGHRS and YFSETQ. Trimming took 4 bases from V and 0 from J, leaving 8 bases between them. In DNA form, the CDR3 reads TGCGCCAGCAGCGCGGACACCTCTGGAAACACCATATATTTT. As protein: CASSADTSGNTIYF.

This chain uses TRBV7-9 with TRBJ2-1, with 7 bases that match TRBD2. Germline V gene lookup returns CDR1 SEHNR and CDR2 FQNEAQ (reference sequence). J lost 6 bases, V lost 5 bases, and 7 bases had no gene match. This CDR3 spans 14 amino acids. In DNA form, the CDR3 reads TGTGCCAGCAGCGCCAATCCTAGCGGCAATGAGCAGTTCTTC. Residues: CASSANPSGNEQFF.

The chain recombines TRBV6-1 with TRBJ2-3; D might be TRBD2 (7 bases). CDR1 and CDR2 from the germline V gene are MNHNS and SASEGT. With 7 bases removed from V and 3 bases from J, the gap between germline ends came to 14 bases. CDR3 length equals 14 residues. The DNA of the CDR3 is TGTGCCAGCAACAAGGGGGGGACAACAGATACGCAGTATTTT. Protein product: CASNKGGTTDTQYF.

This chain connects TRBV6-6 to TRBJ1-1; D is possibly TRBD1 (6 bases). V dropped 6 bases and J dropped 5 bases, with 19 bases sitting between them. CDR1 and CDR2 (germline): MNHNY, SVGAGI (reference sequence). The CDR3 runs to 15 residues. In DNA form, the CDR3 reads TGTGCCAGCAGGAAACAGGGAGGTGGGGAAACTGAAGCTTTCTTT. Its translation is CASRKQGGGETEAFF.

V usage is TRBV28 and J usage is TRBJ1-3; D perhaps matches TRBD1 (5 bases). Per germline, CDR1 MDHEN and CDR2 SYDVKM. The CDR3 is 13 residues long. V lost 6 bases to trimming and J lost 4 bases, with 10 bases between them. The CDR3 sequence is CASRSGLGNTIYF. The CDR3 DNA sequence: TGTGCCAGCAGGTCAGGGTTAGGAAACACCATATATTTT. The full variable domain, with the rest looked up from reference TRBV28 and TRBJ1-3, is DVKVTQSSRYLVKRTGEKVFLECVQDMDHENMFWYRQDPGLGLRLIYFSYDVKMKEKGDIPEGYSVSREKKERFSLILESASTNQTSMYLCASRSGLGNTIYFGEGSWLTVV.

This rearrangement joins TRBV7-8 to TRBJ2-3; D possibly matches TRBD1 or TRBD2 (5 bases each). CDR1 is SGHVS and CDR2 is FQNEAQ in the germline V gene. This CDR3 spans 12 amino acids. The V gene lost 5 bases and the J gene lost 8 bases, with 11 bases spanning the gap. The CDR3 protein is CASSTGALTQYF. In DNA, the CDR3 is TGTGCCAGCAGCACCGGGGCCCTTACGCAGTATTTT.

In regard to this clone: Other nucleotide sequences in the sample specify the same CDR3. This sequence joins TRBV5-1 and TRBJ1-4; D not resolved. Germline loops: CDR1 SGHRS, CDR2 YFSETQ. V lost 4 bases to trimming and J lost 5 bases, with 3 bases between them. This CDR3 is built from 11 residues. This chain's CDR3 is CASSLNEKLFF. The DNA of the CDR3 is TGCGCCAGCAGCCTCAATGAAAAACTGTTTTTT.

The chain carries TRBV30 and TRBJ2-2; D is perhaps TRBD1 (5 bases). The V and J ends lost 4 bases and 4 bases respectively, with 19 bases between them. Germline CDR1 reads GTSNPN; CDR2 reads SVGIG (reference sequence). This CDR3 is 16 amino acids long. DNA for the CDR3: TGTGCCTGGACACTCCCCCGGACACCTTTCACCGGGGAGCTGTTTTTT. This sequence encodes CAWTLPRTPFTGELFF.

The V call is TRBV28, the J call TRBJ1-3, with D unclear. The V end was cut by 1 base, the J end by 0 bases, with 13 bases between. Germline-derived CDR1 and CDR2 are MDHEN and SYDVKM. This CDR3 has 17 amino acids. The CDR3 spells CASSLLQNSLSGNTIYF. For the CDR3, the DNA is TGTGCCAGCAGTTTATTGCAGAACTCCCTCTCTGGAAACACCATATATTTT.

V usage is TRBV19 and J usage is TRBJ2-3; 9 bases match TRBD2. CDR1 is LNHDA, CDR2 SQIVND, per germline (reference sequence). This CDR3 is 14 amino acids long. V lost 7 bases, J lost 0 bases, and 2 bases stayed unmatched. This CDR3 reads CASKSGRSTDTQYF. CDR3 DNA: TGTGCCAGTAAGAGCGGGAGGAGCACAGATACGCAGTATTTT.

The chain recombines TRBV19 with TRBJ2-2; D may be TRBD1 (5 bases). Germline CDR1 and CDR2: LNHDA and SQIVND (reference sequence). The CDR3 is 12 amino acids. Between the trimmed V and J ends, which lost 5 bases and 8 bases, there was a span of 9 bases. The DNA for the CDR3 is TGTGCCAGTAGTGTCAGGGTTGGGGAGCTGTTTTTT. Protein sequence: CASSVRVGELFF.

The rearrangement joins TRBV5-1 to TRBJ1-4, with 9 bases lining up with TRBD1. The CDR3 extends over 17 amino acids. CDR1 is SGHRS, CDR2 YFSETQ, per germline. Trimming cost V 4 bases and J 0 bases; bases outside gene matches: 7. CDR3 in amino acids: CASSLRTGVATNEKLFF. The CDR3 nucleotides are TGCGCCAGCAGCCTTCGGACAGGGGTTGCAACTAATGAAAAACTGTTTTTT.

The CDR3 DNA follows: TGTGCCAGCAGTTACCGGGCAAACCAAGAGACCCAGTACTTC. It encodes CASSYRANQETQYF. V gene TRBV6-5 combines with J gene TRBJ2-5; D not certain. Trimming cost V 2 bases and J 0 bases, with 7 bases left between them. From germline, CDR1 is MNHEY and CDR2 SVGAGI. CDR3 length: 14 residues.

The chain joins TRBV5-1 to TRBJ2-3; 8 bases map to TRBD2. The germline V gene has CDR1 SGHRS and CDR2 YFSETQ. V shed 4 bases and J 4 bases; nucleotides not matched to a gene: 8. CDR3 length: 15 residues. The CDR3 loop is CASSRGLGNSDTQYF. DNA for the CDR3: TGCGCCAGCAGCCGGGGACTAGGAAACTCAGATACGCAGTATTTT.

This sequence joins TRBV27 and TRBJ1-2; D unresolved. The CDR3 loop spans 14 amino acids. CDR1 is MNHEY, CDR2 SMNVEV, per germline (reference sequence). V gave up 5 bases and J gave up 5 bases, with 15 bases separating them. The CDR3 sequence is CASSPKTAAYGYTF. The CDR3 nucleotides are TGTGCCAGCAGTCCCAAAACCGCCGCTTATGGCTACACCTTC.

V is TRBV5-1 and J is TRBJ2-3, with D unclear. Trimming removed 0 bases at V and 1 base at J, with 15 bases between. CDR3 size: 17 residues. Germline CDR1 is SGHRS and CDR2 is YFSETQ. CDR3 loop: CASSLVALAGGTDTQYF. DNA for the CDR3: TGCGCCAGCAGCTTGGTGGCCCTCGCAGGCGGCACAGATACGCAGTATTTT.

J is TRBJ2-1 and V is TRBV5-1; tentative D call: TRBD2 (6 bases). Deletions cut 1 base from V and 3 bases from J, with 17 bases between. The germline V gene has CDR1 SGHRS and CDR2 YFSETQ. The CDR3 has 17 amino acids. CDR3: CASSLFRPVGSYNEQFF. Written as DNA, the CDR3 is TGCGCCAGCAGCTTGTTTCGGCCGGTCGGGAGCTACAATGAGCAGTTCTTC.

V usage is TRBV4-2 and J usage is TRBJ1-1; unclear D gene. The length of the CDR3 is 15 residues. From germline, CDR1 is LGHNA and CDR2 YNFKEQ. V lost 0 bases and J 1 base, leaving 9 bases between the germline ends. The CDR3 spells CASSQDGVGNTEAFF. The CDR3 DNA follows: TGTGCCAGCAGCCAAGATGGAGTAGGGAACACTGAAGCTTTCTTT.

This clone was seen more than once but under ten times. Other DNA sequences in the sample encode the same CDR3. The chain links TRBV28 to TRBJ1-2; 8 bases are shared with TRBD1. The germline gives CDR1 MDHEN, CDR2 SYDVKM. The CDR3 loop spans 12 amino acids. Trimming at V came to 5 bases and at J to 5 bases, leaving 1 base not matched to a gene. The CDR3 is CASSDRGYGYTF. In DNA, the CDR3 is TGTGCCAGCAGTGACAGGGGTTATGGCTACACCTTC.

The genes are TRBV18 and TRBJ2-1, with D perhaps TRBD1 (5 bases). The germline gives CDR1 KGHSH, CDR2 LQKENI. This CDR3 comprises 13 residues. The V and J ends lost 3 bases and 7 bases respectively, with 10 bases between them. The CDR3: CASSPLTENEQFF. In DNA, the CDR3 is TGTGCCAGCTCACCCTTGACAGAAAATGAGCAGTTCTTC.

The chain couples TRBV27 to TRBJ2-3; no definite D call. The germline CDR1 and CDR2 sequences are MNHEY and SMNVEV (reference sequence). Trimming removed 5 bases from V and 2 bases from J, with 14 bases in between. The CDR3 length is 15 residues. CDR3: CASSLLGRNTDTQYF. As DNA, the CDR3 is TGTGCCAGCAGTCTACTCGGACGAAACACAGATACGCAGTATTTT.

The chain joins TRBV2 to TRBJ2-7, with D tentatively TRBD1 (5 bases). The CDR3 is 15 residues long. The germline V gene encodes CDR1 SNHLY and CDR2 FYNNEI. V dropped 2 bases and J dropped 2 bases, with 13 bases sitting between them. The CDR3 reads CASSETGRVPYEQYF. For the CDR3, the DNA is TGTGCCAGCAGTGAAACGGGCAGGGTCCCCTACGAGCAGTACTTC.